The following is a T cell receptor (beta chain) sequence with its context. The data are from a study of blood T cell repertoires in COVID-19. Germline lookup yields CDR1 DFQATT and CDR2 SNEGSKA (reference sequence). Trimming took off 3 bases at V and 8 bases at J, with 5 bases between the two ends. The length of the CDR3 is 11 residues. TCRdb's table, derived via immunoSEQ multiplex PCR, lists solely in-frame clones and lacks some. The sample comprises over 150,000 clones, around four fifths of which are singletons, and about 6.7% rests with the top ten. Specimen: peripheral blood. The sequence was collected from a woman aged 40 to 50 with COVID-19, enrolled during active disease. The J gene is TRBJ1-6, the V gene TRBV20-1; the D gene is possibly TRBD1 (5 bases). This CDR3 reads CSASRDSPLHF. The CDR3 DNA follows: TGCAGTGCTAGCAGGGATTCACCCCTCCACTTT.